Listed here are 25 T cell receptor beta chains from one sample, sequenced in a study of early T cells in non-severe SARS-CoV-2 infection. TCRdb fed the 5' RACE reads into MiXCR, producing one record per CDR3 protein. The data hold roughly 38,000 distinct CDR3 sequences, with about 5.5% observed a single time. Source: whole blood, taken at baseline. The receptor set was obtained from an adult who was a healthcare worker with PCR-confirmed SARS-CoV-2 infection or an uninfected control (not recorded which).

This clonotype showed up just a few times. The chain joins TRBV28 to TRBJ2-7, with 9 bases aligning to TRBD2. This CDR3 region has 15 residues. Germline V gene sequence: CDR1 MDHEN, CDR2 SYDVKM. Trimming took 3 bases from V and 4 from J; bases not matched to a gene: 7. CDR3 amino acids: CASSLAAGGGYEQYF. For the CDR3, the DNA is TGTGCCAGCAGTTTGGCGGCGGGAGGGGGTTACGAGCAGTACTTC.

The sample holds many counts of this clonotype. The CDR3 bases are TGTGCCAGCAGCTTAGCCCCTCCAGAGACCCAGTACTTC. It codes for CASSLAPPETQYF. V is TRBV7-2 and J is TRBJ2-5; the D is unclear. CDR3 length equals 13 residues. The germline V gene encodes CDR1 SGHTA and CDR2 FQGNSA. Trimming stripped 0 bases from V and 4 bases from J, with 6 bases between.

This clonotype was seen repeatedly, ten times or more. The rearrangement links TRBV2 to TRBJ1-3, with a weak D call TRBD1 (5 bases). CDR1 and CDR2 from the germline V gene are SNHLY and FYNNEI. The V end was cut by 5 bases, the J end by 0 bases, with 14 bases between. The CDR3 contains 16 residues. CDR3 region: CASSPGPASSGNTIYF. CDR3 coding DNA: TGTGCCAGCAGTCCGGGACCGGCGAGCTCTGGAAACACCATATATTTT.

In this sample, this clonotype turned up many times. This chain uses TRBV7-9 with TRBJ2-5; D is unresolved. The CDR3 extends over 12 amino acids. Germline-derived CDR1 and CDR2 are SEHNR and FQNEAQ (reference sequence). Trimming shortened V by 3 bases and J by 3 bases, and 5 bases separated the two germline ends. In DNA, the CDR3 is TGTGCCAGCAGCTTTTGGAAAGAGACCCAGTACTTC. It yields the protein CASSFWKETQYF.

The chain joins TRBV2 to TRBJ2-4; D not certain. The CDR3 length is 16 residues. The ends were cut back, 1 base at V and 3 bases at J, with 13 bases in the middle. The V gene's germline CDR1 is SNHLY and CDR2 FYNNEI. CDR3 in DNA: TGTGCCAGCAGTGAAGGGATGAGCTCTGACAAAAACATTCAGTACTTC. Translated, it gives CASSEGMSSDKNIQYF.

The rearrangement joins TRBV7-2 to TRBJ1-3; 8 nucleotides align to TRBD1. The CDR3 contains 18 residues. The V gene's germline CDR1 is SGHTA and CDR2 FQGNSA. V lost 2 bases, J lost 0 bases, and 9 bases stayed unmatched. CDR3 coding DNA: TGTGCCAGCAGCTTAAAAGGGGACAGGAGGAGCTCTGGAAACACCATATATTTT. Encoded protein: CASSLKGDRRSSGNTIYF.

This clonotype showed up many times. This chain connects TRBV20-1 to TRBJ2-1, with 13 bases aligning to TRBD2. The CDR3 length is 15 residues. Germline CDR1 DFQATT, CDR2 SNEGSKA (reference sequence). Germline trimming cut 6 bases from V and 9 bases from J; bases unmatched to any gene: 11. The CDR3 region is CSARPGLAGRGEQFF. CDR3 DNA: TGCAGTGCAAGACCGGGACTAGCGGGAAGGGGTGAGCAGTTCTTC.

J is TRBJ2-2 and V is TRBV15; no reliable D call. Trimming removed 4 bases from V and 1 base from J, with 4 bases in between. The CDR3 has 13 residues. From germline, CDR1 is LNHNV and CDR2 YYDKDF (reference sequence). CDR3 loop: CATSTGNTGELFF. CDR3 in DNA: TGTGCCACCAGCACAGGGAACACCGGGGAGCTGTTTTTT.

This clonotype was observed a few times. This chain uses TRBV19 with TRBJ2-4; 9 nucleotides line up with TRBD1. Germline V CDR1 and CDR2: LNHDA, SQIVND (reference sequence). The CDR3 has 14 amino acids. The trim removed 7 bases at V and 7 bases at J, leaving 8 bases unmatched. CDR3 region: CASTPDRGGNIQYF. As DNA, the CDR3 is TGTGCCAGTACCCCGGACAGGGGAGGGAACATTCAGTACTTC. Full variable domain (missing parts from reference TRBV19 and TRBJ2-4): DGGITQSPKYLFRKEGQNVTLSCEQNLNHDAMYWYRQDPGQGLRLIYYSQIVNDFQKGDIAEGYSVSREKKESFPLTVTSAQKNPTAFYLCASTPDRGGNIQYFGAGTRLSVL.

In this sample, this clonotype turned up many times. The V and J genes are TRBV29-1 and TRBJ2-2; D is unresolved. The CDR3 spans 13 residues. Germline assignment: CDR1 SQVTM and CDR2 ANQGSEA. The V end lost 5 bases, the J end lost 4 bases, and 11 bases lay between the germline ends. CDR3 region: CSVKVRSTGELFF. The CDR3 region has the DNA TGCAGCGTTAAAGTCAGGAGCACCGGGGAGCTGTTTTTT.

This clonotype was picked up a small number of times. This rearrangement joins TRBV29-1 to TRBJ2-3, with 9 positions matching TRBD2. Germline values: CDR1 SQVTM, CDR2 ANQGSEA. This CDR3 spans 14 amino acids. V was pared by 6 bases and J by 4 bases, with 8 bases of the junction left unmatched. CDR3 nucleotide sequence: TGCAGCGTAGCTCTAGCGGGACTTTCAGATACGCAGTATTTT. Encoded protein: CSVALAGLSDTQYF.

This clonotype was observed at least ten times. The CDR3 region has the DNA TGCGCCAGCAGCTTGTGGTCCTACAATGAGCAGTTCTTC. It translates to CASSLWSYNEQFF. This sequence joins TRBV5-1 and TRBJ2-1; D is ambiguous. Between the trimmed V and J ends, which lost 1 base and 1 base, there was a span of 3 bases. This CDR3 comprises 13 residues. Germline assignment: CDR1 SGHRS and CDR2 YFSETQ. Looking up the rest from reference TRBV5-1 and TRBJ2-1 gives the full variable domain: KAGVTQTPRYLIKTRGQQVTLSCSPISGHRSVSWYQQTPGQGLQFLFEYFSETQRNKGNFPGRFSGRQFSNSRSEMNVSTLELGDSALYLCASSLWSYNEQFFGPGTRLTVL.

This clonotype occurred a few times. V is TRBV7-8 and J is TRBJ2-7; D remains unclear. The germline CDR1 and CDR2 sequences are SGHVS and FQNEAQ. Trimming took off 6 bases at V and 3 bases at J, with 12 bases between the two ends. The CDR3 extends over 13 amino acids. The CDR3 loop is CASRLRMVYEQYF. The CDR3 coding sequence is TGTGCCAGCAGGCTGAGAATGGTCTACGAGCAGTACTTC.

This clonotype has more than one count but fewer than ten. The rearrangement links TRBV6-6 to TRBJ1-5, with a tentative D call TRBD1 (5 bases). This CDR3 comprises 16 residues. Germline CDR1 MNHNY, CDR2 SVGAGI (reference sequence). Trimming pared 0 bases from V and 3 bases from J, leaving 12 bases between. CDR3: CASSYSGEMDNQPQHF. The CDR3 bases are TGTGCCAGCAGTTACTCAGGGGAGATGGACAATCAGCCCCAGCATTTT.

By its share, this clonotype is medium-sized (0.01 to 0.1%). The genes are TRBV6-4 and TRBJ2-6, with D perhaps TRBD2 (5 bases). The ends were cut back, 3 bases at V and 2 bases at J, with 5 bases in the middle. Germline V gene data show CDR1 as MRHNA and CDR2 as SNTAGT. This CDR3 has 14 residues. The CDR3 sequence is CASSELAGANVLTF. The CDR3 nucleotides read TGTGCCAGCAGTGAACTAGCTGGGGCCAACGTCCTGACTTTC.

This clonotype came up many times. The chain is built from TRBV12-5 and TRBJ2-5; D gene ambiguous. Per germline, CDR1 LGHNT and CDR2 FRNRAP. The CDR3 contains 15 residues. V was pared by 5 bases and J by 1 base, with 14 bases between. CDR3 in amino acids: CASGGAGPGQETQYF. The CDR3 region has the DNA TGTGCTAGTGGTGGAGCCGGGCCCGGCCAAGAGACCCAGTACTTC.

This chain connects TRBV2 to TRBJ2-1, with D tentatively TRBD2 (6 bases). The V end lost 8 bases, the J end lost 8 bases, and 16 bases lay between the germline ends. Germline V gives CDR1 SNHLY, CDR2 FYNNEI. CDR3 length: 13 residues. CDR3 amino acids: CASVRDFKDEQFF. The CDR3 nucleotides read TGTGCCAGCGTCCGGGACTTCAAAGATGAGCAGTTCTTC. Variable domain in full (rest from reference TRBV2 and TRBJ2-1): EPEVTQTPSHQVTQMGQEVILRCVPISNHLYFYWYRQILGQKVEFLVSFYNNEISEKSEIFDDQFSVERPDGSNFTLKIRSTKLEDSAMYFCASVRDFKDEQFFGPGTRLTVL.

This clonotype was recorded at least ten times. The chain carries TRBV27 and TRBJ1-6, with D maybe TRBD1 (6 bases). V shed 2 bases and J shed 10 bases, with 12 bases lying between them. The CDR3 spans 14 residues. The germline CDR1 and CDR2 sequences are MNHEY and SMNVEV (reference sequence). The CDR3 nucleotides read TGTGCCAGCAGTTTAAGGACAGTGGACTCACCCCTCCACTTT. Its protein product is CASSLRTVDSPLHF.

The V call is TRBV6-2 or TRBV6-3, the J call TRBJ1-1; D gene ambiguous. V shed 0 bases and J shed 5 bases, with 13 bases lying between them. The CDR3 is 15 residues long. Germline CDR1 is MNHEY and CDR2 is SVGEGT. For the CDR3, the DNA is TGTGCCAGCAGTTACTCGAGAGTGTTGGGAACTGAAGCTTTCTTT. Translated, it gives CASSYSRVLGTEAFF.

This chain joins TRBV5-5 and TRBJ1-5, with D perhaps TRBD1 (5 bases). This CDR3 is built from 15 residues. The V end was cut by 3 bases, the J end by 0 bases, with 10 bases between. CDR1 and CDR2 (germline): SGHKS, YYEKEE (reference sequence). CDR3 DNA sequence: TGTGCCAGCAGCTGGGACTCCTATAGCAATCAGCCCCAGCATTTT. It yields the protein CASSWDSYSNQPQHF. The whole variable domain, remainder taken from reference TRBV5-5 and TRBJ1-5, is DAGVTQSPTHLIKTRGQQVTLRCSPISGHKSVSWYQQVLGQGPQFIFQYYEKEERGRGNFPDRFSARQFPNYSSELNVNALLLGDSALYLCASSWDSYSNQPQHFGDGTRLSIL.

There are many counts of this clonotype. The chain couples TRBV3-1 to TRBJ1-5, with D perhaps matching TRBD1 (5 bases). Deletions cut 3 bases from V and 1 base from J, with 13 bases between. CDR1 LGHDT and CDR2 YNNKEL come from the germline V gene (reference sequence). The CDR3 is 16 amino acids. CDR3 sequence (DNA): TGTGCCAGCAGCCACCCCGCGGGGGAAAGCAATCAGCCCCAGCATTTT. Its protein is CASSHPAGESNQPQHF.

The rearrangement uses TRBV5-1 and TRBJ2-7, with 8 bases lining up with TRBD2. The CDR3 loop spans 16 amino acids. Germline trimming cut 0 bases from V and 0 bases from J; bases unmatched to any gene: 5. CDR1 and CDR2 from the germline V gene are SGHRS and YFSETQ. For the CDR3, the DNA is TGCGCCAGCAGCTTGGAAGTAAGCGGGAGCTCCTACGAGCAGTACTTC. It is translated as CASSLEVSGSSYEQYF.

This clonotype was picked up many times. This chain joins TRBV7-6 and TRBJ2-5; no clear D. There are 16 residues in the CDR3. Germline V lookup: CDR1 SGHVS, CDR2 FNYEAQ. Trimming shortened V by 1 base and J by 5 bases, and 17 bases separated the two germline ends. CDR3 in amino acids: CASSLVLVRGDETQYF. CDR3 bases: TGTGCCAGCAGCTTAGTACTTGTTAGAGGAGACGAGACCCAGTACTTC.

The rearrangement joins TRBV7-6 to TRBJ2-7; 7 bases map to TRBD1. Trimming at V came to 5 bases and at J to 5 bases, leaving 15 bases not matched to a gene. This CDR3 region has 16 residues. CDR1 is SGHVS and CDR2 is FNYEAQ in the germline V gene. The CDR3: CASSVDGATGRDEQYF. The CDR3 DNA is TGTGCCAGCAGCGTAGATGGGGCGACAGGGCGCGACGAGCAGTACTTC.

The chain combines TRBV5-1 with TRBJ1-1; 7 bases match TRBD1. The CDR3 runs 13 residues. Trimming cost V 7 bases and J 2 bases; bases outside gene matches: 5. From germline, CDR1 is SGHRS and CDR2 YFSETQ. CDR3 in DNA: TGCGCCAGCGCCTACAGGGGAAACACTGAAGCTTTCTTT. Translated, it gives CASAYRGNTEAFF.